The 11 T cell receptor beta chains below come from one sample, sequenced in a study of T cell responses to AZD1222 COVID-19 vaccine. Generated by immunoSEQ multiplex PCR, the TCRdb table keeps only in-frame clones and is missing some. Found here are over 150,000 clones, approximately 87% of them singletons; the top ten hold 5.5% to 6%. The sequences come from peripheral blood, collected on day 0 of MenACWY control vaccination. The receptors stem from an adult in good health.

The V call is TRBV10-1, the J call TRBJ2-2, with 10 bases fitting TRBD1. J lost 7 bases, V lost 11 bases, and 16 bases had no gene match. Per the germline V gene, CDR1 is WNHNN and CDR2 is SYGVQD (reference sequence). The CDR3 length is 16 residues. DNA of the CDR3: TGCGCCCACAAGGGGGGACAGGGGAGTATCGGCGGGGAGCTGTTTTTT. Translation gives CAHKGGQGSIGGELFF.

V and J are TRBV20-1 and TRBJ1-4; no clear D. Trimming pared 6 bases from V and 4 bases from J, leaving 6 bases between. Germline V gene data show CDR1 as DFQATT and CDR2 as SNEGSKA (reference sequence). The CDR3 loop spans 11 amino acids. DNA of the CDR3: TGCAGTGCCCTCATTAATGAAAAACTGTTTTTT. Encoded protein: CSALINEKLFF.

This clone appeared a single time. V is TRBV4-1 and J is TRBJ2-2; 8 nucleotides align to TRBD1. V trimming: 4 bases; J trimming: 1 base; junction bases outside the gene matches: 11. CDR1 is MGHRA, CDR2 YSYEKL, per germline. CDR3 size: 18 residues. The CDR3 here is CASSLPPGTGLNTGELFF. The CDR3 DNA sequence: TGCGCCAGCAGCCTCCCCCCAGGGACAGGATTGAACACCGGGGAGCTGTTTTTT.

The rearrangement uses TRBV6-5 and TRBJ1-4, with 8 bases fitting TRBD1. The CDR3 has 15 residues. Germline V CDR1 and CDR2: MNHEY, SVGAGI. Losses at the gene ends were 10 bases for V and 0 bases for J; bases not matched to a gene: 7. In nucleotides, the CDR3 is TGTGCCACCCGGGACAGGAAGTCAACTAATGAAAAACTGTTTTTT. It translates to CATRDRKSTNEKLFF.

V usage is TRBV7-8 and J usage is TRBJ1-2; 7 bases line up with TRBD1. Germline lookup yields CDR1 SGHVS and CDR2 FQNEAQ. The CDR3 is 15 residues long. V lost 2 bases to trimming and J lost 8 bases; unmatched junction nucleotides: 11. The CDR3 DNA reads as TGTGCCAGCAGCTTATTGGATTCAGGGGGAGGGGGCTACACCTTC. This encodes CASSLLDSGGGGYTF.

This clone was recorded only once. The chain recombines TRBV3-1 (or the pseudogene TRBV3-2) with TRBJ1-5; TRBD1 is a possible D gene (5 bases). CDR1 is LGHDT, CDR2 YNNKEL, per germline (reference sequence). The CDR3 has 15 amino acids. The V end was cut by 3 bases, the J end by 0 bases, with 9 bases between. The CDR3 sequence is CASSHQGVSNQPQHF. In DNA, the CDR3 is TGTGCCAGCAGCCACCAGGGAGTTAGCAATCAGCCCCAGCATTTT.

This chain joins TRBV7-3 and TRBJ2-1, with TRBD2 as a possible D gene (5 bases). The CDR3 loop spans 15 amino acids. The ends were cut back, 5 bases at V and 0 bases at J, with 11 bases in the middle. Germline CDR1 is SGHTA and CDR2 is FQGTGA. The CDR3 here is CASSLGLFSYNEQFF. The CDR3 DNA sequence: TGTGCCAGCAGCCTCGGACTGTTCTCCTACAATGAGCAGTTCTTC. Using reference TRBV7-3 and TRBJ2-1 for the parts outside the CDR3, the full variable domain is GAGVSQTPSNKVTEKGKYVELRCDPISGHTALYWYRQSLGQGPEFLIYFQGTGAADDSGLPNDRFFAVRPEGSVSTLKIQRTERGDSAVYLCASSLGLFSYNEQFFGPGTRLTVL.

Worth noting for this clone: This specimen includes other DNA sequences encoding the same CDR3. The chain carries TRBV5-1 and TRBJ1-5; TRBD1 is a possible D gene (6 bases). Looked up from germline, CDR1 is SGHRS and CDR2 is YFSETQ. Trimming cost V 2 bases and J 5 bases, with 11 bases left between them. CDR3 size: 14 residues. The CDR3 DNA reads TGCGCCAGCAGCTTAGGTGGGGGCGATCAGCCCCAGCATTTT. Translation: CASSLGGGDQPQHF.

This chain links TRBV11-2 with TRBJ2-2; D is possibly TRBD2 (6 bases). The germline CDR1 and CDR2 sequences are SGHAT and FQNNGV. This CDR3 has 16 residues. Trimming cost V 6 bases and J 4 bases, with 18 bases left between them. CDR3 coding DNA: TGTGCCAGCAGACCCGTCCGGGGGAACGGCACCGGGGAGCTGTTTTTT. This sequence encodes CASRPVRGNGTGELFF.

This clone was recorded only once. At the DNA level, this CDR3 is encoded by other sequences in the same sample as well. The chain combines TRBV19 with TRBJ2-7; D might be TRBD1 (6 bases). V shed 3 bases and J shed 1 base, with 7 bases lying between them. This CDR3 has 13 amino acids. Germline CDR1 is LNHDA and CDR2 is SQIVND (reference sequence). CDR3 amino acids: CASSIGQSYEQYF. The CDR3 DNA reads as TGTGCCAGTAGTATTGGACAGTCCTACGAGCAGTACTTC.

The V and J genes are TRBV14 and TRBJ1-1; D is ambiguous. V lost 0 bases to trimming and J lost 1 base, with 3 bases between them. This CDR3 is 13 amino acids long. Looked up from germline, CDR1 is SGHDN and CDR2 is FVKESK. CDR3 loop: CASSQDRNTEAFF. CDR3 nucleotide sequence: TGTGCCAGCAGCCAAGATCGGAACACTGAAGCTTTCTTT.